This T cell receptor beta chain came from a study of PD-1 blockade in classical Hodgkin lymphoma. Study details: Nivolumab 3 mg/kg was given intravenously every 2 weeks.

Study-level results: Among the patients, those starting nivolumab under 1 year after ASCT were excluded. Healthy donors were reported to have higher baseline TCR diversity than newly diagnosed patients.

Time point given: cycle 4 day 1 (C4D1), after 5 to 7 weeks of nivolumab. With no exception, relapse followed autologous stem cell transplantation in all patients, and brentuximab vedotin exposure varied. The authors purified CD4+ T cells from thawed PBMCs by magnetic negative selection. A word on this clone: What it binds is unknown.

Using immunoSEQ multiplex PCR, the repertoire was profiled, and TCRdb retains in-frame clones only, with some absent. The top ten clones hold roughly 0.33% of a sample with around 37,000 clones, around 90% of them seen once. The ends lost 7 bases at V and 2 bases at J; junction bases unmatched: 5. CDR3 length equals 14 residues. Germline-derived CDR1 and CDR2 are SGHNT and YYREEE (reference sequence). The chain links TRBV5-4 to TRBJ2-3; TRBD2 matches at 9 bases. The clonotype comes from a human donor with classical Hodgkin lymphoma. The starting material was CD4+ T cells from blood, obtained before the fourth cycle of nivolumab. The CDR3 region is CASYTSGPTDTQYF. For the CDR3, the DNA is TGTGCCAGCTACACTAGCGGGCCCACAGATACGCAGTATTTT.